This T cell receptor beta chain was sequenced for a study of tumor-infiltrating lymphocytes in primary liver carcinoma (dated by TCRdb to between 2016 and 2019). Describing the broader study: Between November 2015 and March 2016, a few patients in China with histopathologically diagnosed primary liver carcinoma had surgical resection. Of the five patients, three men and two women aged 30 to 69 years, four had hepatocellular carcinoma and one had combined HCC and intrahepatic cholangiocarcinoma. Tumors of the five patients were stage T1-T3 N0M0 with maximum diameters of roughly 4 to 10 cm. Each sample produced roughly 3.5 to 7.13 million productive TCRbeta reads, and read depth showed no significant difference between tissue types. For each liver tumor, the study sampled five regions along with adjacent normal tissue and blood, and applied TCRbeta repertoire sequencing, expression microarrays and whole-exome sequencing. TCRbeta repertoire sequencing covered roughly 35 specimens from 5 patients: roughly 25 tumor regions, 5 adjacent noncancerous liver tissues and 5 peripheral blood samples. Technical replicate repertoires showed high reproducibility, with mean shared-clone rates about 0.88 and correlation coefficients above 0.95.

RNA from unsorted whole blood was extracted with TRIzol reagent, and germline DNA was obtained with the DNeasy Blood & Tissue kit. Chronic HBV infection was present in the patients, and the patients were treatment-naive at sampling. Before surgery, approximately 4.3 milliliters of peripheral blood were drawn into K2EDTA tubes. The CDR3 runs 15 amino acids, cysteine and phenylalanine included. Just CDR3 DNA is preserved here, 45 bases in frame from base 1. CDR1 and CDR2 were assigned from the germline V gene (reference sequence) as SGHKS and YYEKEE. V has 5 bases trimmed and J has 3 bases trimmed; junction bases matching no gene number 8. Results and caveats for the whole study, not just this receptor: A significantly larger repertoire fraction was made up by the top 250 clones in tumors than in blood (p = 0.039). Consistent with antigen-driven expansion, pairs of tumor regions showed higher repertoire overlap (mean around 36%) than either tumor-adjacent pairs (about 17%) or tumor-blood pairs (around 15%). Only a few patients were included in the study, and the authors note that the findings should be validated in a larger study. Because the samples were bulk and unsorted, CD4+ and CD8+ T cell repertoires could not be compared. Only the TCR beta chain was sequenced, so true repertoire diversity is likely underestimated because unpaired alpha chains were not captured.

On this clonotype: Its antigen is still unknown. This clone may be a read error of a much larger clone one base away.

TCRbeta-specific cDNA was reverse-transcribed from approximately 500 ng total RNA using a constant-region primer and ProtoScript II reverse transcriptase. The TCRbeta libraries were prepared through three rounds of nested multiplex PCR following a slightly modified ARM-PCR procedure. Multiplex TRBV1-TRBV30 forward primers and a Cbeta reverse primer were used in the first two PCR rounds, each of which was run for about 10 cycles. A final 25-cycle PCR with Deep VentR polymerase added sample barcodes and Illumina adapters. Before sequencing, amplicons of 200-500 bp were purified from gel using a QIAquick gel extraction kit. The TCRbeta amplicons were sequenced with 250-bp paired-end reads on an Illumina HiSeq 2500. As for the authors' bioinformatics: To recover full CDR3 sequences, reads were quality-trimmed using Trimmomatic v0.33 and paired reads were then merged using FLASH v1.2.11. V, D and J germline segments were assigned to the rearranged TCRbeta sequences by MiGEC v1.2.1b. Clonotype statistics, along with Shannon-Wiener diversity indices, were calculated using VDJtools v1.0.0. To reduce sampling bias, subsequent analyses other than the diversity analysis used only the 250 most abundant clonotypes in each sample. The raw public data were reprocessed by TCRdb itself: fastp quality trimming at Q25, MiXCR clonotype calling, in-frame beta chains only. Each CDR3 protein appears once, grouped with its most common genes and DNA. The authors' filters were not applied to this entry. The sample includes approximately 210,000 distinct CDR3 sequences, with about two thirds observed a single time. The top ten clonotypes cover 6% to 8.5% of the sample.

The sequence derives from an older woman with primary liver carcinoma and hepatitis B virus infection. Sequenced input: peripheral blood. The chain links TRBV5-5 with TRBJ1-2; 9 bases in between match TRBD1. CDR3 region: CASSRDRDGDYGYTF. The sequenced DNA is TGTGCCAGCAGTCGGGACAGGGACGGGGACTATGGCTACACCTTC. Full variable domain (CDR3 extended with the reference TRBV5-5 and TRBJ1-2 proteins): DAGVTQSPTHLIKTRGQQVTLRCSPISGHKSVSWYQQVLGQGPQFIFQYYEKEERGRGNFPDRFSARQFPNYSSELNVNALLLGDSALYLCASSRDRDGDYGYTFGSGTRLTVV.